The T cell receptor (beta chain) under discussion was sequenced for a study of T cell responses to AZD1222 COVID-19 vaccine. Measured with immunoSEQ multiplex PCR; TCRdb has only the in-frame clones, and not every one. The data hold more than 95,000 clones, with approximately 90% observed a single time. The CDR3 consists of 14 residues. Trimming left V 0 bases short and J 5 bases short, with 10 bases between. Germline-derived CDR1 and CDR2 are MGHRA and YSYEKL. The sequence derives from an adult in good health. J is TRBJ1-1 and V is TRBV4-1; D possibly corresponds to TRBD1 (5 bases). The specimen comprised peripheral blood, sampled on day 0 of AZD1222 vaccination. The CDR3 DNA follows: TGCGCCAGCAGCCAAGAGGGGCGTGTTACTGAAGCTTTCTTT. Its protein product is CASSQEGRVTEAFF.